The 24 T cell receptor beta chains given below trace back to one sample, sequenced in a study of human T cells and chemical hapten exposure. Time point denoted: patch test 3, about 24 weeks after DPC sensitization. Sample treatment: therapeutic diphenylcyclopropenone sensitization with weekly scalp DPC. From the RACE reads, TCRdb called clonotypes with MiXCR, one entry per CDR3 protein. This table holds around 150,000 distinct CDR3 sequences, 28% found once. The material was whole blood, obtained in connection with sensitization to the hapten diphenylcyclopropenone (DPC). Every receptor here comes from a woman aged 18-29 years with alopecia areata. Some clones in this sample may be carry-over from other donors' samples.

The gene calls are TRBV20-1 and TRBJ2-5, with unresolved D. The CDR3 contains 14 residues. Germline CDR1 DFQATT, CDR2 SNEGSKA (reference sequence). The V end lost 7 bases, the J end lost 1 base, and 16 bases lay between the germline ends. CDR3 residues: CSVRTSGPQETQYF. CDR3 nucleotide sequence: TGCAGTGTTCGGACCTCAGGTCCCCAAGAGACCCAGTACTTC.

This clonotype was found once. The chain recombines TRBV4-1 with TRBJ1-5; the D gene is possibly TRBD1 (5 bases). The germline V gene has CDR1 MGHRA and CDR2 YSYEKL. Trimming removed 1 base at V and 5 bases at J, with 15 bases between. This CDR3 comprises 16 residues. CDR3 region: CASSQARDLAHQPQHF. CDR3 coding DNA: TGCGCCAGCAGCCAAGCCCGGGACTTGGCTCATCAGCCCCAGCATTTT.

This clonotype has a handful of counts. The chain uses TRBV18 and TRBJ1-1; TRBD1 is a possible D gene (6 bases). Germline V lookup: CDR1 KGHSH, CDR2 LQKENI. V dropped 2 bases and J dropped 6 bases, with 13 bases sitting between them. The CDR3 loop spans 14 amino acids. CDR3 bases: TGTGCCAGCTCACCAACCACAGGGAGGGCTGAAGCTTTCTTT. It specifies CASSPTTGRAEAFF.

The table lists this clonotype with a few counts. The chain carries TRBV20-1 and TRBJ1-5; D is ambiguous. The CDR3 is 14 residues long. Trimming removed 4 bases at V and 7 bases at J, with 17 bases between. Germline V gives CDR1 DFQATT, CDR2 SNEGSKA (reference sequence). Here the CDR3 reads CSATPIESVQPQHF. CDR3 in DNA: TGCAGTGCTACTCCTATTGAATCAGTCCAGCCCCAGCATTTT.

This clonotype was seen only a few times. This chain links TRBV20-1 with TRBJ2-7, with D perhaps TRBD1 (5 bases). Per the germline V gene, CDR1 is DFQATT and CDR2 is SNEGSKA (reference sequence). Trimming removed 3 bases at V and 4 bases at J, with 10 bases between. The CDR3 sequence is 12 residues long. The CDR3 DNA follows: TGCAGTGCTAGGGAGACAGAGTACGAGCAGTACTTC. As protein: CSARETEYEQYF.

This clonotype has more than one count but fewer than ten. The CDR3 protein is CAFLQGNGGSPLHF. The DNA of the CDR3 is TGTGCCTTTTTGCAGGGGAACGGTGGGTCACCCCTCCACTTT. The chain couples TRBV30 to TRBJ1-6; weak D call: TRBD1 (6 bases). Trimming stripped 7 bases from V and 10 bases from J, with 20 bases between. CDR3 length equals 14 residues. Germline lookup yields CDR1 GTSNPN and CDR2 SVGIG (reference sequence).

This sequence joins TRBV5-1 and TRBJ2-1; D is unclear. Looked up from germline, CDR1 is SGHRS and CDR2 is YFSETQ. Trimming cost V 0 bases and J 8 bases, with 12 bases left between them. The CDR3 is 14 residues long. The CDR3, as DNA: TGCGCCAGCAGCTTGGCGGCGGTTAGGGATGAGCAGTTCTTC. Its translation is CASSLAAVRDEQFF.

The chain is built from TRBV2 and TRBJ2-1; D may be TRBD2 (7 bases). Germline V CDR1 and CDR2: SNHLY, FYNNEI. The CDR3 contains 15 residues. Deletions cut 5 bases from V and 7 bases from J, with 18 bases between. Here the CDR3 reads CASSPKGGGTNEQFF. In DNA, the CDR3 is TGTGCCAGCAGTCCCAAGGGGGGGGGCACGAATGAGCAGTTCTTC.

The chain links TRBV4-3 to TRBJ1-2, with 7 positions matching TRBD1. V lost 3 bases, J lost 4 bases, and 8 bases stayed unmatched. There are 15 residues in the CDR3. Germline V gives CDR1 LGHNA, CDR2 YSLEER. For the CDR3, the DNA is TGCGCCAGCAGCCATGCAACAGGGGTGGCCTATGGCTACACCTTC. Translated: CASSHATGVAYGYTF.

This rearrangement joins TRBV18 to TRBJ2-7; 10 bases fit TRBD2. Germline lookup yields CDR1 KGHSH and CDR2 LQKENI. J lost 0 bases, V lost 3 bases, and 5 bases had no gene match. This CDR3 region has 16 residues. The CDR3, as DNA: TGTGCCAGCTCACCGTCCCTAGCGGGAGACTCCTACGAGCAGTACTTC. It is translated as CASSPSLAGDSYEQYF.

The chain has TRBV10-3 and TRBJ1-1, with TRBD1 matching over 9 bases. Germline V lookup: CDR1 ENHRY, CDR2 SYGVKD. Unmatched junction bases numbered 4, after V lost 5 bases and J lost 3 bases. This CDR3 has 14 residues. The CDR3, as DNA: TGTGCCATCAGTACCGGACAGGGGTACACTGAAGCTTTCTTT. Its translation: CAISTGQGYTEAFF.

This clonotype has a handful of counts. This rearrangement joins TRBV29-1 to TRBJ1-3; D not certain. The CDR3 has 13 amino acids. V dropped 6 bases and J dropped 0 bases, with 9 bases sitting between them. Germline V lookup: CDR1 SQVTM, CDR2 ANQGSEA. CDR3 sequence reads: CSVRQSSGNTIYF. The DNA of the CDR3 is TGCAGCGTGAGGCAGAGCTCTGGAAACACCATATATTTT.

This clonotype was counted a few times. This chain joins TRBV4-2 and TRBJ1-2; a possible D gene is TRBD1 (5 bases). V shed 0 bases and J shed 5 bases, with 13 bases lying between them. The CDR3 contains 15 residues. Per germline, CDR1 LGHNA and CDR2 YNFKEQ. The CDR3 reads CASSQDRGFRYGYTF. CDR3 sequence (DNA): TGTGCCAGCAGCCAAGATAGGGGATTTCGATATGGCTACACCTTC.

In this sample, this clonotype turned up a few times. This chain joins TRBV7-9 and TRBJ2-1, with a tentative D call TRBD1 (5 bases). The CDR3 extends over 17 amino acids. CDR1 and CDR2 from the germline V gene are SEHNR and FQNEAQ (reference sequence). V was pared by 4 bases and J by 7 bases, with 23 bases between. DNA of the CDR3: TGTGCCAGCAGCTACGACAGCGTCTCACGAACCCCGAATGAGCAGTTCTTC. This translates into CASSYDSVSRTPNEQFF.

This clonotype was observed a few times. The genes are TRBV29-1 and TRBJ1-1; weak D call: TRBD1 (5 bases). The germline V gene encodes CDR1 SQVTM and CDR2 ANQGSEA. The CDR3 contains 13 residues. The V end was cut by 8 bases, the J end by 3 bases, with 16 bases between. CDR3 bases: TGCAGCATATGGGACGGCGGAGACACTGAAGCTTTCTTT. Translation: CSIWDGGDTEAFF.

The genes are TRBV7-3 and TRBJ2-7, with TRBD1 identical over 8 bases. V shed 5 bases, J shed 3 bases, and the junction held 3 bases outside the gene matches. The germline V gene has CDR1 SGHTA and CDR2 FQGTGA. CDR3 length equals 13 residues. DNA of the CDR3: TGTGCCAGCAGCACAGGGGGTAGCTACGAGCAGTACTTC. It translates to CASSTGGSYEQYF.

This clonotype appeared many times. This chain uses TRBV14 with TRBJ2-7; D is uncertain. V was clipped by 0 bases and J by 8 bases, with 8 bases between them. CDR3 length equals 12 residues. Germline values: CDR1 SGHDN, CDR2 FVKESK. Here the CDR3 DNA reads TGTGCCAGCAGCCAAGACGATGTGAAGCAGTACTTC. Translation: CASSQDDVKQYF.

This clonotype has just a few counts. CDR3 in DNA: TGCAGCGCTGATAGGGGGGCCGAAGCAGATACGCAGTATTTT. This codes for CSADRGAEADTQYF. This sequence joins TRBV29-1 and TRBJ2-3; D may match TRBD1 or TRBD2 (6 bases each). Germline V gene lookup returns CDR1 SQVTM and CDR2 ANQGSEA. Trimming removed 7 bases from V and 4 bases from J, with 18 bases in between. This CDR3 spans 14 amino acids.

The chain links TRBV5-1 to TRBJ2-3; 9 bases match TRBD2. This CDR3 spans 17 amino acids. Trimming removed 2 bases from V and 4 bases from J; junction bases left unmatched: 11. Germline lookup yields CDR1 SGHRS and CDR2 YFSETQ. CDR3 amino acids: CASSFLSGTSMSDTQYF. CDR3 nucleotide sequence: TGCGCCAGCAGCTTTCTTTCCGGGACTAGCATGTCAGATACGCAGTATTTT.

The chain carries TRBV10-3 and TRBJ2-3; TRBD2 matches at 8 bases. The germline V gene has CDR1 ENHRY and CDR2 SYGVKD. The CDR3 runs to 16 residues. J was trimmed by 8 bases and V by 0 bases; bases with no gene match: 10. The CDR3 region is CAISESTGLGPGTQYF. The DNA of the CDR3 is TGTGCCATCAGTGAGTCGACGGGACTAGGTCCCGGTACGCAGTATTTT.

The chain links TRBV4-1 to TRBJ2-1, with 10 bases fitting TRBD1. The CDR3 runs 15 residues. The trim removed 4 bases at V and 9 bases at J, leaving 9 bases unmatched. Germline V gives CDR1 MGHRA, CDR2 YSYEKL. CDR3 residues: CASSPSGTGVAEQFF. CDR3 coding DNA: TGCGCCAGCAGCCCCTCCGGGACAGGGGTGGCTGAGCAGTTCTTC.

This clonotype has only a few counts. The chain employs TRBV7-8 and TRBJ2-5; 10 bases map to TRBD1. Germline-derived CDR1 and CDR2 are SGHVS and FQNEAQ. The V gene end was trimmed by 5 bases and the J gene end by 2 bases; junction bases not matched to a gene: 8. The CDR3 sequence is 16 residues long. CDR3: CASSADRDRGQETQYF. CDR3 sequence (DNA): TGTGCCAGCAGCGCGGACCGGGACAGGGGACAAGAGACCCAGTACTTC.

The rearrangement links TRBV9 to TRBJ2-1, with TRBD2 matching 12 bases. After removal of 4 bases from V and 5 bases from J, the junction contained 4 bases not matched to a gene. The CDR3 sequence is 15 residues long. Germline V gene lookup returns CDR1 SGDLS and CDR2 YYNGEE. The CDR3 sequence: CASSSTSGGDNEQFF. CDR3 sequence (DNA): TGTGCCAGCAGCTCGACTAGCGGGGGAGACAATGAGCAGTTCTTC. Full variable domain (rest looked up from reference TRBV9 and TRBJ2-1): DSGVTQTPKHLITATGQRVTLRCSPRSGDLSVYWYQQSLDQGLQFLIQYYNGEERAKGNILERFSAQQFPDLHSELNLSSLELGDSALYFCASSSTSGGDNEQFFGPGTRLTVL.

V usage is TRBV5-6 and J usage is TRBJ2-7, with D unclear. Germline CDR1 is SGHDT and CDR2 is YYEEEE. The CDR3 covers 14 residues. V was cut by 1 base and J by 0 bases, with 8 bases left in between. CDR3: CASSLYGSSYEQYF. CDR3 coding DNA: TGTGCCAGCAGCTTGTATGGATCCTCCTACGAGCAGTACTTC.